A selection of T cell receptor beta chains follows, all from one sample in a study of blood T cells in healthy people across ages. Each CDR3 protein gets one entry after TCRdb re-called the 5' RACE reads with MiXCR. The repertoire includes 1.5 million or so distinct CDR3 sequences, about 42% of them detected once, and about 3.8% sits in the top ten. Sequencing input: blood. All receptors come from a young woman in good health. Each CDR3 is given with its conserved first and last residue. Fields, in order: V gene, clone size, J gene, CDR3 protein. Clone size is stated in some rows and not others, as once, few, many or a class when expanded.

>TRBV4-1|few|TRBJ2-7
CASSQGILAGAYEQYF
>TRBV6-2/TRBV6-3|.|TRBJ2-1
CASSSGTRVEQFF
>TRBV13|.|TRBJ2-1
CASSLSQDTYNGQFF
>TRBV28|.|TRBJ1-6
CASTITSHGSYNSPLHF
>TRBV14|.|TRBJ1-3
CASSPMDRGINTIYF
>TRBV5-1|few|TRBJ2-7
CASSPLTSGAYEQYF
>TRBV20-1|few|TRBJ1-2
CSARDREDYGYTF
>TRBV7-2|.|TRBJ2-7
CASSLARGTGVLPIYNEQYF
>TRBV20-1|few|TRBJ1-5
CSARGAGNQPQHF
>TRBV14|few|TRBJ1-4
CASSRAKGDTNEKLFF
>TRBV12-3/TRBV12-4|.|TRBJ1-5
CASSGSRGRGLKPQHF
>TRBV20-1|few|TRBJ2-1
CSARVPGLAWLEQFF
>TRBV9|.|TRBJ2-7
CASSVSTGPSYEQYF
>TRBV27|.|TRBJ2-1
CASSPRGAGVYNEQFF
>TRBV3-1|few|TRBJ1-1
CASSSIMGEAFF
>TRBV2|.|TRBJ1-2
CTSSEAPGVGYTF
>TRBV6-6|.|TRBJ2-7
CASRPTLAAPYEQYF
>TRBV7-9|few|TRBJ1-2
CASSLLELANYGYTF
>TRBV3-1|few|TRBJ1-2
CASSPSSPWIANYGYTF
>TRBV27|.|TRBJ2-4
CASQGAKNIQYF
>TRBV27|.|TRBJ1-2
CASSETRAYGYTF
>TRBV20-1|.|TRBJ1-1
CSAVTGANTEAFF
>TRBV29-1|.|TRBJ1-2
CSVEGRGIGYTF
>TRBV7-2|.|TRBJ2-5
CASSQVEGYNEQYF
>TRBV4-1|many|TRBJ2-1
CASSQDSQEEGVRGAYNEQFF
>TRBV20-1|once|TRBJ2-7
CSATHRGIGYEQYF
>TRBV4-3|.|TRBJ2-1
CASSQMFAGGSNEQFF
>TRBV13|many|TRBJ1-5
CASSLKGANQPQHF
>TRBV20-1|.|TRBJ2-2
CSARSSGSVKTGELFF
>TRBV11-2|few|TRBJ2-1
CASRSLQPRGSYNEQFF
>TRBV7-2|once|TRBJ1-3
CASSLVAWLGENTIYF
>TRBV6-1|.|TRBJ2-4
CASSELKGVAKNIQYF
>TRBV28|few|TRBJ1-2
CASSLGLPGYGYTF
>TRBV12-5|.|TRBJ1-1
CASALTDRGTEAFF
>TRBV15|.|TRBJ2-2
CATSTDQLADISTGELFF
>TRBV12-3/TRBV12-4|.|TRBJ2-3
CASSLIAGRDTDTQYF
>TRBV12-3/TRBV12-4|.|TRBJ1-2
CASSFSPGNGYTF
>TRBV12-3/TRBV12-4|.|TRBJ2-5
CASSDLGTVDWQYF
>TRBV2|.|TRBJ1-2
CASCGPAGTGYTF
>TRBV6-5|.|TRBJ2-2
CASSYSIGSTGELFF
>TRBV20-1|.|TRBJ2-1
CSAKGLNYNEQFF
>TRBV11-2|.|TRBJ1-2
CASSLLGGGRPGYTF
>TRBV27|many|TRBJ2-1
CASSSRSSYNEQFF
>TRBV4-1|.|TRBJ1-1
CASSRATGMNTEAFF
>TRBV6-1|few|TRBJ2-6
CASSEDGLGANVLTF
>TRBV11-2|few|TRBJ2-1
CASSFVVNEQFF
>TRBV14|.|TRBJ2-3
CASSQDRPVNTQYF
>TRBV9|.|TRBJ2-3
CASSESFNTDTQYF
>TRBV11-2|.|TRBJ2-7
CASSSSIGTYNEQYF
>TRBV4-2|.|TRBJ1-1
CASSQGDRGLTEAFF
>TRBV12-3/TRBV12-4|few|TRBJ2-1
CASSGSRGGEQFF
>TRBV7-2|many|TRBJ2-6
CASSLRVTGANVLTF
>TRBV20-1|.|TRBJ2-7
CSARDLLGAGGNYEQYF